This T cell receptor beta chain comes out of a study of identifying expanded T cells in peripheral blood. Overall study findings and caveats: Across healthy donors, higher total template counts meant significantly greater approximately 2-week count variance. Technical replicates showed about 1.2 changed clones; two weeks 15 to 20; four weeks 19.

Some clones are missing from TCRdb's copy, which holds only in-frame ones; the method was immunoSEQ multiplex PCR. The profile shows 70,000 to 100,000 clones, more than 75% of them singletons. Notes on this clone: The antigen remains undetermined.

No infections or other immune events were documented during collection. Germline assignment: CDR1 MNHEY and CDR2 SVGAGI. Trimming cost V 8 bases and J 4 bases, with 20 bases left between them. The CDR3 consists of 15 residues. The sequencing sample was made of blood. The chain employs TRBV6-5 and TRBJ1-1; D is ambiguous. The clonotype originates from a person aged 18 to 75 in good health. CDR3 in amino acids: CASLGITSPSTEAFF. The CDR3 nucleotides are TGTGCCAGCCTGGGGATTACATCCCCGAGCACTGAAGCTTTCTTT.